Below, 27 T cell receptor beta chains from the same sample are listed, as sequenced in a study of shared clonotypes between healthy human individuals. Sequenced by immunoSEQ multiplex PCR; TCRdb stores in-frame clones only, minus some. The sample has roughly 2.2 million clones, 85% to 95% seen once. Sample: naive CD4+ T cells from PBMCs. As to subset: CD45RA+ positively selected. These receptors were obtained from a man aged 18 to 30 in good health. Some clones in this sample may be carry-over from other donors' samples.

This chain connects TRBV4-1 to TRBJ2-1, with no clear D. V was clipped by 1 base and J by 6 bases, with 13 bases between them. In germline, CDR1 is MGHRA, CDR2 YSYEKL. This CDR3 is built from 15 residues. The CDR3 spells CASSQASRMSNEQFF. CDR3 sequence (DNA): TGCGCCAGCAGCCAAGCGAGCAGGATGAGCAATGAGCAGTTCTTC.

This chain's CDR3 is CASSPASTYEQYF. As DNA, the CDR3 is TGTGCCAGCAGTCCCGCCTCCACCTACGAGCAGTACTTC. The gene calls are TRBV27 and TRBJ2-7; D ambiguous. The CDR3 runs to 13 residues. Germline V gives CDR1 MNHEY, CDR2 SMNVEV (reference sequence). V was clipped by 5 bases and J by 2 bases, with 10 bases between them.

There are a few counts of this clone. The chain recombines TRBV19 with TRBJ1-2; maybe TRBD1 (5 bases). Looked up from germline, CDR1 is LNHDA and CDR2 is SQIVND (reference sequence). CDR3 length: 14 residues. The V end lost 4 bases, the J end lost 8 bases, and 17 bases lay between the germline ends. The CDR3 DNA reads as TGTGCCAGTAGTACTGGGGACCAACTCCAGGGCTACACCTTC. Protein product: CASSTGDQLQGYTF.

The V and J genes are TRBV6-1 and TRBJ1-2; weak D call: TRBD1 (5 bases). CDR3 length: 14 residues. The V gene lost 4 bases and the J gene lost 8 bases, with 17 bases spanning the gap. The germline CDR1 and CDR2 sequences are MNHNS and SASEGT. CDR3 region: CASSGEGTPRGYTF. As DNA, the CDR3 is TGTGCCAGCAGTGGGGAGGGGACCCCGAGGGGCTACACCTTC.

Comment on this clone: Other nucleotide sequences from this sample produce the same CDR3. The chain uses TRBV5-1 and TRBJ1-4; no reliable D call. The CDR3 consists of 14 residues. V was pared by 0 bases and J by 5 bases, with 8 bases between. CDR1 and CDR2 (germline): SGHRS, YFSETQ. The CDR3 DNA reads as TGCGCCAGCAGCTTGGAGGGCGGGAATGAAAAACTGTTTTTT. Its protein product is CASSLEGGNEKLFF.

The J gene is TRBJ2-2, the V gene TRBV5-4; TRBD2 agrees at 8 bases. The germline CDR1 and CDR2 sequences are SGHNT and YYREEE (reference sequence). V dropped 4 bases and J dropped 7; count of bases not matched to a gene: 12. CDR3 length: 16 residues. The CDR3 protein is CASSPPGTRSGGELFF. CDR3 nucleotides: TGTGCCAGCAGCCCGCCCGGGACTAGAAGTGGCGGGGAGCTGTTTTTT.

The chain uses TRBV14 and TRBJ2-7, with D possibly matching TRBD2 (5 bases). Per the germline V gene, CDR1 is SGHDN and CDR2 is FVKESK. The CDR3 contains 12 residues. The germline V and J ends were trimmed by 3 bases and 6 bases, with 9 bases remaining between them. This CDR3 is CASSHGRGEQYF. The DNA for the CDR3 is TGTGCCAGCAGCCACGGACGGGGCGAGCAGTACTTC. Full variable domain (rest looked up from reference TRBV14 and TRBJ2-7): EAGVTQFPSHSVIEKGQTVTLRCDPISGHDNLYWYRRVMGKEIKFLLHFVKESKQDESGMPNNRFLAERTGGTYSTLKVQPAELEDSGVYFCASSHGRGEQYFGPGTRLTVT.

The V call is TRBV5-1, the J call TRBJ1-1; 8 nucleotides match TRBD1. The CDR3 extends over 14 amino acids. Germline V gene lookup returns CDR1 SGHRS and CDR2 YFSETQ. The V and J ends lost 0 bases and 5 bases, in that order; junction bases with no gene match: 3. CDR3 residues: CASSLGDRPTEAFF. The CDR3 DNA reads as TGCGCCAGCAGCTTGGGGGACAGGCCGACTGAAGCTTTCTTT.

Note on this clone: This sample includes further DNA sequences coding for the same CDR3. This sequence joins TRBV4-3 and TRBJ2-7, with 7 bases identical to TRBD1. The CDR3 consists of 14 residues. With V trimmed by 3 bases and J by 0 bases, 2 bases remained unmatched. CDR1 LGHNA and CDR2 YSLEER come from the germline V gene. The CDR3 DNA reads as TGCGCCAGCAGCCAGGACAGGAGCTCCTACGAGCAGTACTTC. Protein product: CASSQDRSSYEQYF.

On this clone itself: The same CDR3 can be traced to other DNA sequences in this sample. The V gene is TRBV28, the J gene TRBJ1-3, with D uncertain. V was shortened by 2 bases and J by 4 bases, with 6 bases between the two germline ends. The CDR3 has 13 amino acids. Germline V CDR1 and CDR2: MDHEN, SYDVKM. The CDR3 coding sequence is TGTGCCAGCAGTTTACGAGGAGGAAACACCATATATTTT. Translated: CASSLRGGNTIYF.

The chain is built from TRBV18 and TRBJ2-6; the D gene is possibly TRBD2 (6 bases). Trimming removed 4 bases from V and 0 bases from J, with 10 bases in between. CDR3 length equals 16 residues. Germline V gene sequence: CDR1 KGHSH, CDR2 LQKENI. The CDR3 DNA reads TGTGCCAGCTCACTATGGGAGGTCTCTGGGGCCAACGTCCTGACTTTC. Translation: CASSLWEVSGANVLTF.

The genes are TRBV5-5 and TRBJ1-3; no definite D call. This CDR3 has 14 amino acids. Germline V gene sequence: CDR1 SGHKS, CDR2 YYEKEE (reference sequence). V shed 0 bases and J shed 2 bases, with 6 bases lying between them. CDR3 protein: CASSLVGTGNTIYF. The CDR3 DNA reads as TGTGCCAGCAGCTTGGTAGGGACTGGAAACACCATATATTTT.

The chain recombines TRBV28 with TRBJ2-7; D gene uncertain. With 5 bases removed from V and 7 bases from J, the gap between germline ends came to 9 bases. The CDR3 consists of 11 residues. Per germline, CDR1 MDHEN and CDR2 SYDVKM. CDR3 DNA: TGTGCCAGCAGTGAGACCTGGGAGCAGTACTTC. Translating it yields CASSETWEQYF.

The rearrangement joins TRBV29-1 to TRBJ2-7; D unclear. The germline V gene has CDR1 SQVTM and CDR2 ANQGSEA. V was shortened by 4 bases and J by 3 bases, with 10 bases between the two germline ends. The CDR3 length is 12 residues. Here the CDR3 DNA reads TGCAGCGTTGGGGCGCCGGGCTACGAGCAGTACTTC. Protein product: CSVGAPGYEQYF.

J is TRBJ2-6 and V is TRBV6-6; the D gene could be TRBD1 or TRBD2 (6 bases each). Trimming pared 2 bases from V and 4 bases from J, leaving 12 bases between. The CDR3 loop spans 16 amino acids. Germline CDR1 is MNHNY and CDR2 is SVGAGI (reference sequence). CDR3 loop: CASSYGGGLGANVLTF. Written as DNA, the CDR3 is TGTGCCAGCAGTTACGGAGGGGGGCTAGGGGCCAACGTCCTGACTTTC.

The genes are TRBV27 and TRBJ2-7; unclear D gene. Trimming left V 5 bases short and J 3 bases short, with 5 bases between. Germline V gene sequence: CDR1 MNHEY, CDR2 SMNVEV (reference sequence). This CDR3 region has 11 residues. The CDR3 region is CASSQVYEQYF. In DNA form, the CDR3 reads TGTGCCAGCAGTCAAGTCTACGAGCAGTACTTC.

The chain links TRBV6-4 to TRBJ2-1; D is perhaps TRBD2 (6 bases). CDR1 is MRHNA and CDR2 is SNTAGT in the germline V gene. V dropped 6 bases and J dropped 10 bases, with 13 bases sitting between them. The CDR3 runs to 12 residues. The CDR3 reads CASRGLGGEQFF. The CDR3 DNA is TGTGCCAGCAGGGGACTTGGTGGGGAGCAGTTCTTC.

V usage is TRBV10-3 and J usage is TRBJ2-3, with D perhaps TRBD1 (5 bases). This CDR3 is built from 15 residues. The germline V gene has CDR1 ENHRY and CDR2 SYGVKD. V lost 0 bases and J 6 bases, leaving 13 bases between the germline ends. The CDR3 DNA follows: TGTGCCATCAGTGAGTCTGGTCACAACAGGGATACGCAGTATTTT. This sequence encodes CAISESGHNRDTQYF.

This chain joins TRBV6-1 and TRBJ2-7, with 12 nucleotides matching TRBD2. The CDR3 length is 15 residues. Germline trimming cut 8 bases from V and 2 bases from J; bases unmatched to any gene: 7. Germline values: CDR1 MNHNS, CDR2 SASEGT. CDR3 in DNA: TGTGCCAGCCCCGGCCTAGCGGGAGGGCCCTACGAGCAGTACTTC. Amino acid sequence: CASPGLAGGPYEQYF.

V usage is TRBV5-5 and J usage is TRBJ2-2, with a possible D match to TRBD1 (7 bases). Germline CDR1 reads SGHKS; CDR2 reads YYEKEE (reference sequence). CDR3 size: 16 residues. Trimming took 4 bases from V and 4 from J, leaving 17 bases between them. The CDR3 DNA sequence: TGTGCCAGCAGCGTGGGACAGTTGGGGGGCACCGGGGAGCTGTTTTTT. The encoded protein is CASSVGQLGGTGELFF.

This CDR3 is CASSLARHYTEAFF. DNA of the CDR3: TGTGCCAGCAGCTTAGCGCGGCACTACACTGAAGCTTTCTTT. The chain has TRBV7-2 and TRBJ1-1; D gene unclear. Germline CDR1 SGHTA, CDR2 FQGNSA. Deletions cut 0 bases from V and 3 bases from J, with 8 bases between. The CDR3 is 14 amino acids.

The chain carries TRBV5-1 and TRBJ2-7; maybe TRBD2 (5 bases). The CDR3 contains 13 residues. Trimming took 4 bases from V and 7 from J, leaving 15 bases between them. The germline CDR1 and CDR2 sequences are SGHRS and YFSETQ. DNA of the CDR3: TGCGCCAGCAGCCGCGGCGGGTCTGAAGAGCAGTACTTC. It encodes CASSRGGSEEQYF.

This chain joins TRBV6-5 and TRBJ1-2; the match to TRBD1 covers 7 bases. The CDR3 sequence is 14 residues long. Germline CDR1 MNHEY, CDR2 SVGAGI. V lost 4 bases and J lost 6; bases outside the gene matches: 8. The CDR3 DNA sequence: TGTGCCAGCAGTTCTAGGGGGCGCGGAGATGGCTACACCTTC. Amino acid sequence: CASSSRGRGDGYTF.

A note on this clone: Distinct nucleotide sequences in the sample also encode this CDR3. The J gene is TRBJ2-5, the V gene TRBV18; 7 bases are a match to TRBD1. With 4 bases clipped from V and 2 bases from J, the junction kept 7 bases outside the gene matches. Germline CDR1 reads KGHSH; CDR2 reads LQKENI. The CDR3 is 15 residues long. Written as DNA, the CDR3 is TGTGCCAGCTCACGATTACAGGGGTCTCAAGAGACCCAGTACTTC. As protein: CASSRLQGSQETQYF.

The chain is built from TRBV7-6 and TRBJ2-7, with TRBD2 identical over 13 bases. CDR3 length equals 19 residues. Germline-derived CDR1 and CDR2 are SGHVS and FNYEAQ. J lost 1 base, V lost 0 bases, and 9 bases had no gene match. The chain's CDR3 is CASSLARTSGSKASYEQYF. The CDR3 nucleotides are TGTGCCAGCAGCTTAGCTAGGACTAGCGGGAGTAAGGCATCCTACGAGCAGTACTTC.

CDR3 in amino acids: CAISPPGTAGNTIYF. For the CDR3, the DNA is TGTGCCATCAGCCCACCCGGGACCGCAGGAAACACCATATATTTT. The chain carries TRBV10-3 and TRBJ1-3, with D possibly matching TRBD1 (5 bases). V lost 6 bases, J lost 4 bases, and 16 bases lay in between. Germline CDR1 and CDR2: ENHRY and SYGVKD. The CDR3 sequence is 15 residues long.

The chain carries TRBV28 and TRBJ1-2; D is perhaps TRBD1 (6 bases). Trimming pared 3 bases from V and 4 bases from J, leaving 9 bases between. The CDR3 contains 13 residues. Germline V lookup: CDR1 MDHEN, CDR2 SYDVKM. The CDR3 sequence is CASSFQGLYGYTF. For the CDR3, the DNA is TGTGCCAGCAGTTTTCAGGGGCTCTATGGCTACACCTTC.